One and the same sample provided the 8 T cell receptor beta chains below, sequenced in a study of blood T cell repertoires in COVID-19. The table came from immunoSEQ multiplex PCR; TCRdb's copy has only in-frame clones and leaves some out. The data contain around 170,000 clones, about 88% of them singletons. Sample: PBMCs or T cells enriched from blood (not recorded which). Receptors originate from a woman aged 45-59 years who had recovered from COVID-19.

This clone appeared a single time. This chain connects TRBV6-5 to TRBJ1-4, with D possibly being TRBD1 (6 bases). Germline loops: CDR1 MNHEY, CDR2 SVGAGI. CDR3 length equals 15 residues. V gave up 4 bases and J gave up 4 bases, with 13 bases separating them. CDR3 residues: CASSSRTGYNEKLFF. Here the CDR3 DNA reads TGTGCCAGCAGTTCCCGAACAGGGTATAATGAAAAACTGTTTTTT.

The V call is TRBV1, the J call TRBJ2-1; TRBD2 is taken as the D call from the table, unchecked against the DNA. TRBV1 is tagged as a pseudogene. The CDR3 is 15 amino acids. The CDR3 DNA follows: TGCACCAGCAGCCAAGATGAGGGCCCGGACAATGAGCAGTTCTTC. This translates into CTSSQDEGPDNEQFF.

Only one count was recorded for this clone. The rearrangement uses TRBV3-1 (or the pseudogene TRBV3-2) and TRBJ2-1; TRBD2 matches at 8 bases. CDR3 length: 17 residues. V trimming: 1 base; J trimming: 6 bases; junction bases outside the gene matches: 11. The V gene's germline CDR1 is LGHDT and CDR2 YNNKEL (reference sequence). The CDR3 bases are TGTGCCAGCAGCCAAGCCCCCGGGATAGCGGGACTCAATGAGCAGTTCTTC. As protein: CASSQAPGIAGLNEQFF.

The gene calls are TRBV12-3 or TRBV12-4 and TRBJ1-5, with D maybe TRBD1 (5 bases). The CDR3 contains 12 residues. V lost 5 bases and J 5 bases, leaving 7 bases between the germline ends. The CDR3 loop reads CASSTGYQPQHF. The DNA of the CDR3 is TGTGCCAGCAGTACAGGATATCAGCCCCAGCATTTT.

J is TRBJ2-7 and V is TRBV19; 9 bases agree with TRBD2. Germline V CDR1 and CDR2: LNHDA, SQIVND (reference sequence). The CDR3 is made up of 14 amino acids. V shed 5 bases, J shed 4 bases, and the junction held 6 bases outside the gene matches. CDR3 in amino acids: CASSPLAGRYEQYF. DNA of the CDR3: TGTGCCAGTAGTCCCCTAGCGGGACGGTACGAGCAGTACTTC.

The V gene is TRBV28, the J gene TRBJ2-3; 7 nucleotides agree with TRBD2. This CDR3 has 16 residues. Germline CDR1 is MDHEN and CDR2 is SYDVKM. Unmatched junction bases numbered 10, after V lost 3 bases and J lost 4 bases. For the CDR3, the DNA is TGTGCCAGCAGTTTCTCCTCAGGGAGGGGCCCAGATACGCAGTATTTT. This sequence encodes CASSFSSGRGPDTQYF.

The chain uses TRBV7-9 and TRBJ1-1; 9 bases agree with TRBD1. The CDR3 is 16 amino acids. In germline, CDR1 is SEHNR, CDR2 FQNEAQ (reference sequence). V shed 5 bases, J shed 0 bases, and the junction held 7 bases outside the gene matches. CDR3 sequence: CASSPGQGNMNTEAFF. CDR3 DNA: TGTGCCAGCAGCCCGGGACAGGGAAACATGAACACTGAAGCTTTCTTT. Variable domain in full (rest from reference TRBV7-9 and TRBJ1-1): DTGVSQNPRHKITKRGQNVTFRCDPISEHNRLYWYRQTLGQGPEFLTYFQNEAQLEKSRLLSDRFSAERPKGSFSTLEIQRTEQGDSAMYLCASSPGQGNMNTEAFFGQGTRLTVV.

The genes are TRBV5-1 and TRBJ2-1; 11 positions agree with TRBD2. Germline CDR1 is SGHRS and CDR2 is YFSETQ. With V trimmed by 4 bases and J by 7 bases, 7 bases remained unmatched. This CDR3 contains 15 residues. The CDR3, as DNA: TGCGCCAGCAGCACGGGGACTAGCGGTGGGAATGAGCAGTTCTTC. It specifies CASSTGTSGGNEQFF.